This T cell receptor beta chain originates from a study of post-analysis software for immune sequencing data. General study results and limits: Patients had higher frequencies than controls of five TRBV segments, including TRBV5-6, TRBV5-1 and TRBV20-1. Normalized Chao1 diversity in multiple sclerosis patients fell significantly below that of controls.

Presence of unique molecular identifiers characterized the TCR beta cDNA libraries. MiXCR, applied by TCRdb to the PCR reads, yields one record per CDR3 protein. The sample consists of approximately 570,000 distinct CDR3 sequences, around 47% of them appearing once. CDR1 is DFQATT and CDR2 is SNEGSKA in the germline V gene (reference sequence). V was pared by 4 bases and J by 4 bases, with 14 bases of the junction left unmatched. The CDR3 is 16 amino acids. Turning to this clonotype: What it recognizes is unknown.

This sequence joins TRBV20-1 and TRBJ2-3; 7 nucleotides line up with TRBD1. This receptor was taken from a girl aged 5 to 17 with multiple sclerosis. Sequenced: blood. CDR3 coding DNA: TGCAGTGCTACCAGCTATGACAGGGCTGGCGCAGATACGCAGTATTTT. Translated, it gives CSATSYDRAGADTQYF.